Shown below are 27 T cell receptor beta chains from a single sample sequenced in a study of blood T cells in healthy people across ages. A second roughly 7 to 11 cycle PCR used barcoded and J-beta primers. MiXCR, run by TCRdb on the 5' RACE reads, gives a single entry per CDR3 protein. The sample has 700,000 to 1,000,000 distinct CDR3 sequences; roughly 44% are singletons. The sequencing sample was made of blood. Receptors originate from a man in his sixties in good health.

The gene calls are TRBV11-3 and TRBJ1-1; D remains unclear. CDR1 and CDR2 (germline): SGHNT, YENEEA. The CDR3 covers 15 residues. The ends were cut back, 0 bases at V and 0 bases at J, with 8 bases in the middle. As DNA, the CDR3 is TGTGCCAGCAGCTTAGAGGCCAACGTGAACACTGAAGCTTTCTTT. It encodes CASSLEANVNTEAFF. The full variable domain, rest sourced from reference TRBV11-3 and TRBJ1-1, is EAGVVQSPRYKIIEKKQPVAFWCNPISGHNTLYWYLQNLGQGPELLIRYENEEAVDDSQLPKDRFSAERLKGVDSTLKIQPAELGDSAVYLCASSLEANVNTEAFFGQGTRLTVV.

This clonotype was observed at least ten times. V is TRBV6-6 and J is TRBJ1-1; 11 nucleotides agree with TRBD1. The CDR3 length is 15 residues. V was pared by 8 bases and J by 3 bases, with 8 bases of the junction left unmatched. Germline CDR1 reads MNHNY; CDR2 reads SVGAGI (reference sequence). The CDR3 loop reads CASANPGQGDTEAFF. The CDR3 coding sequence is TGTGCCAGCGCAAACCCGGGACAGGGGGACACTGAAGCTTTCTTT.

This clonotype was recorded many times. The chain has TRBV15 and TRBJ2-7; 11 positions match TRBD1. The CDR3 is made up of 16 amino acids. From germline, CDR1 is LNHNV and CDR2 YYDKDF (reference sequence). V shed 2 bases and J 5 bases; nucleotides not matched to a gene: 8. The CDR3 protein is CATSRKTGTGGDEQYF. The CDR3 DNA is TGTGCCACCAGCAGAAAGACCGGGACAGGGGGAGACGAGCAGTACTTC.

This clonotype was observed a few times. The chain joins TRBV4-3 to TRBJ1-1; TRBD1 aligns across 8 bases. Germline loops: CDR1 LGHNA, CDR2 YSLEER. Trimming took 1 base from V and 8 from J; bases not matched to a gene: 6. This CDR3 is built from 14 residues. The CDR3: CASSQGLGQGEAFF. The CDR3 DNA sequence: TGCGCCAGCAGCCAAGGCCTTGGACAGGGAGAAGCTTTCTTT.

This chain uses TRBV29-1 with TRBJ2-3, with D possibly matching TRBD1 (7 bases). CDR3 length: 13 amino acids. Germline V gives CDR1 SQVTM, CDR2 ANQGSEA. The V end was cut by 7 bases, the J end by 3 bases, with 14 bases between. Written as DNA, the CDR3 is TGCAGCGCCGACAGGGAGGTTACAGATACGCAGTATTTT. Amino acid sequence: CSADREVTDTQYF.

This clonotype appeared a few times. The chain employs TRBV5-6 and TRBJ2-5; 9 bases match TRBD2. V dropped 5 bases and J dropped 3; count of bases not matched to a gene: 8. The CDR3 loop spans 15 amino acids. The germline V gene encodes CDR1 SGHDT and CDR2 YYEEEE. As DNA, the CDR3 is TGTGCCAGCAGAAGTCCGGGACTAGCTGAAGAGACCCAGTACTTC. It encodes CASRSPGLAEETQYF.

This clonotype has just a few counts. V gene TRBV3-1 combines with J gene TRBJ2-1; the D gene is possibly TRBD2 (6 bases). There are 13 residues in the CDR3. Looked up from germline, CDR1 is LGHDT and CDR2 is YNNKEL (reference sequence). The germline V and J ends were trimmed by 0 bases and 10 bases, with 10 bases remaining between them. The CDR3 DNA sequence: TGTGCCAGCAGCCAAGACTACGGGGGAGAGCAGTTCTTC. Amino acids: CASSQDYGGEQFF.

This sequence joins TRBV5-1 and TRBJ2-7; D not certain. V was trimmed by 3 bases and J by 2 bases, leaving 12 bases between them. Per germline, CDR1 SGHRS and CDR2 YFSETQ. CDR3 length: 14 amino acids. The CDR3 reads CASSSSATTYEQYF. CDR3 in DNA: TGCGCCAGCAGCTCCTCGGCAACTACCTACGAGCAGTACTTC. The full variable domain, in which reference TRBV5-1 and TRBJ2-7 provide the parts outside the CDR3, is KAGVTQTPRYLIKTRGQQVTLSCSPISGHRSVSWYQQTPGQGLQFLFEYFSETQRNKGNFPGRFSGRQFSNSRSEMNVSTLELGDSALYLCASSSSATTYEQYFGPGTRLTVT.

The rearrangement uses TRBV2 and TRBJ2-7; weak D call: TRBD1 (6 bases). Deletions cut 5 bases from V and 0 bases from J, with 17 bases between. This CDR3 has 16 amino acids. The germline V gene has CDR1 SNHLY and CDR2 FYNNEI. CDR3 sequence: CASSLGGRGTSYEQYF. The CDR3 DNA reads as TGTGCCAGCAGTCTCGGAGGAAGGGGGACCTCCTACGAGCAGTACTTC.

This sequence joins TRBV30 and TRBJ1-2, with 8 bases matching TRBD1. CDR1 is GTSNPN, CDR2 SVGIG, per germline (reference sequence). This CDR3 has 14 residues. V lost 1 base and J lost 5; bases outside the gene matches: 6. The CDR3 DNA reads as TGTGCCTGGAGTGCCGGACAGGGAGGATATGGCTACACCTTC. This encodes CAWSAGQGGYGYTF.

CDR3 bases: TGCAGTGCTAGAGATCAGACAGGTGAAGCTTTCTTT. Translation gives CSARDQTGEAFF. The chain has TRBV20-1 and TRBJ1-1; D may be TRBD1 (6 bases). Germline V CDR1 and CDR2: DFQATT, SNEGSKA (reference sequence). V was trimmed by 0 bases and J by 7 bases, leaving 9 bases between them. This CDR3 spans 12 amino acids.

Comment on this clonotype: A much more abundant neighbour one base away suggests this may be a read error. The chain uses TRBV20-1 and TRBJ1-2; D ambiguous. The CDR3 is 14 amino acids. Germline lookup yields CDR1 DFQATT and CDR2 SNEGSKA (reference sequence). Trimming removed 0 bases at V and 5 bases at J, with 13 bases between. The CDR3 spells CSARDLAGYYGYTF. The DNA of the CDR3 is TGCAGTGCTAGAGACCTGGCAGGTTATTATGGCTACACCTTC.

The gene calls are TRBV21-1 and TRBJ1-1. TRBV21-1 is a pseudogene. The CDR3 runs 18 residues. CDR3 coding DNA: TGTGCCAGCAGCAAGAACAGACAGGGGACTAGCTTGAACACTGAAGCTTTCTTT. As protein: CASSKNRQGTSLNTEAFF.

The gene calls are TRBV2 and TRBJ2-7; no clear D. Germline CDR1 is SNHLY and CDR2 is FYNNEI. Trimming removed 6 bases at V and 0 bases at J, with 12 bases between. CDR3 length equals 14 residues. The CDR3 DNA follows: TGTGCCAGCAGAGAGACGGTGTACTCCTACGAGCAGTACTTC. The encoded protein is CASRETVYSYEQYF.

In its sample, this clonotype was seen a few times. CDR3 bases: TGTGCCAGCAGTGTCCGGACAGGGGGCTACGAGCAGTACTTC. It encodes CASSVRTGGYEQYF. The chain joins TRBV27 to TRBJ2-7; 10 nucleotides agree with TRBD1. The germline gives CDR1 MNHEY, CDR2 SMNVEV (reference sequence). With V trimmed by 5 bases and J by 3 bases, 4 bases remained unmatched. The CDR3 has 14 amino acids.

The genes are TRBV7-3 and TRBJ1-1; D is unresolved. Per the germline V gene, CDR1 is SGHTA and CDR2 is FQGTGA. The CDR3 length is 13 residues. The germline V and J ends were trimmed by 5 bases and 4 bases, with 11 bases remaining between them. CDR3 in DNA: TGTGCCAGCAGCCTCGGGCCAACCACTGAAGCTTTCTTT. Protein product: CASSLGPTTEAFF.

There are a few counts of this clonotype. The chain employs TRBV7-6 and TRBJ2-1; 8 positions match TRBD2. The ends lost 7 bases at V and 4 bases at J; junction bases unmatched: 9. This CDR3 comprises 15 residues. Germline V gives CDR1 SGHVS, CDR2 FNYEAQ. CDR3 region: CASTLGGGMYNEQFF. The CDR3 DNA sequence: TGTGCCAGCACTCTCGGCGGGGGGATGTACAATGAGCAGTTCTTC.

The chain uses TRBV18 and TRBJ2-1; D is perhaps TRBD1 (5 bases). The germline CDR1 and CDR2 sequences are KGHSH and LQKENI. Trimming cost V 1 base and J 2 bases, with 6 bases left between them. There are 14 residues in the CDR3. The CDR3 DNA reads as TGTGCCAGCTCACCACTCAGGGCCTACAATGAGCAGTTCTTC. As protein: CASSPLRAYNEQFF.

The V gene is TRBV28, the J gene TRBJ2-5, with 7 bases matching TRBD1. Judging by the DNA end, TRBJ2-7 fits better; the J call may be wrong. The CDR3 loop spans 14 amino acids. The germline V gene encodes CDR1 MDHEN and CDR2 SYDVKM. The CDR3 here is CASRNGTDSYEQYF. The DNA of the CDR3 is TGTGCCAGCAGGAATGGGACAGACTCCTACGAGCAGTACTTC.

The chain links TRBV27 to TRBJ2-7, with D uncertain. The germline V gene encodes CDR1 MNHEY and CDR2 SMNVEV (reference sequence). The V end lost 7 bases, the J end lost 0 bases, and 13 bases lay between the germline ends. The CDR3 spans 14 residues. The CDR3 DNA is TGTGCCAGCACCCCTGCGCTGAGCTCCTACGAGCAGTACTTC. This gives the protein CASTPALSSYEQYF.

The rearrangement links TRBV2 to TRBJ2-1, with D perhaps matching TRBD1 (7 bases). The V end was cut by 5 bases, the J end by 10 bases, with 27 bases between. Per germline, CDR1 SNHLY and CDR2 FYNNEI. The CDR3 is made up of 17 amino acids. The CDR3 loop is CASSQEEGRGRSYEQFF. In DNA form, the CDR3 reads TGTGCCAGCAGTCAAGAGGAGGGCAGGGGGAGGTCCTACGAGCAGTTCTTC.

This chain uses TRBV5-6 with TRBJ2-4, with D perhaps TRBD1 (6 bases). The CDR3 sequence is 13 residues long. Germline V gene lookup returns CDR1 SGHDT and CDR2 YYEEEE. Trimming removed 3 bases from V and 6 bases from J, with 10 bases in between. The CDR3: CASSSTGPNIQYF. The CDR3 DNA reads TGTGCCAGCAGCTCCACAGGGCCAAACATTCAGTACTTC.

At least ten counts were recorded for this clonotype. CDR3 nucleotide sequence: TGTGCCAGCAGTACCCGGCCGGGAGGAAGCAATACGCAGTATTTT. Protein product: CASSTRPGGSNTQYF. This chain joins TRBV6-2 or TRBV6-3 and TRBJ2-3; 7 nucleotides match TRBD2. Germline-derived CDR1 and CDR2 are MNHEY and SVGEGT. V gave up 5 bases and J gave up 7 bases; unmatched junction bases: 12. The CDR3 spans 15 residues.

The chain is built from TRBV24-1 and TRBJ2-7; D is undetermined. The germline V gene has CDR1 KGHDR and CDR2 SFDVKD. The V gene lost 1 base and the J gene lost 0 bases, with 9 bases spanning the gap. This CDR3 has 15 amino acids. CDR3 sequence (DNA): TGTGCCACCAGTGATTTTGTCCAGGACTCCTACGAGCAGTACTTC. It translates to CATSDFVQDSYEQYF.

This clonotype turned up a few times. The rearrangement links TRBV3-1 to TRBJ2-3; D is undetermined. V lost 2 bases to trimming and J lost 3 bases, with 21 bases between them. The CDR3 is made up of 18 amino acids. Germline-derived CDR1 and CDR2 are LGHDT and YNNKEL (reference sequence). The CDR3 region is CASSQYTKDGRWTDTQYF. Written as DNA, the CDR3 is TGTGCCAGCAGCCAATATACGAAGGACGGACGCTGGACAGATACGCAGTATTTT.

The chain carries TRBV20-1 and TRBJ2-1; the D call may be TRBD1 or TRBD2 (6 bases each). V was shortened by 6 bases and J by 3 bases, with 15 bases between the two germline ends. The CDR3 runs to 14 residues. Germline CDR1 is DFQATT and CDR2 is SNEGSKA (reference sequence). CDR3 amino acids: CSAPGAYYYNEQFF. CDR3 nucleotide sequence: TGCAGTGCCCCGGGGGCGTATTACTACAATGAGCAGTTCTTC.

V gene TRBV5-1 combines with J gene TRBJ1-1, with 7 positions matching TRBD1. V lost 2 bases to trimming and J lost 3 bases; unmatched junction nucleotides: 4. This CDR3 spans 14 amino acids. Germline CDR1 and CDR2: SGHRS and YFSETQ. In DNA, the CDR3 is TGCGCCAGCAGCTTAGGGGGCTCGGACACTGAAGCTTTCTTT. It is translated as CASSLGGSDTEAFF.